One and the same sample provided the 32 T cell receptor beta chains below, sequenced in a study of T cell repertoires in cytomegalovirus infection. Their antigen targets remain unknown. TCRdb re-analysed the reads in MiXCR, keeping a single row per CDR3 protein. This sample has 550,000 to 850,000 distinct CDR3 sequences, with 30% to 40% found just once. The source material was cultured PBMCs, sampled from culture after CMV antigen stimulation. These receptors came from a human donor in good health (CMV status not recorded). Some clones in this sample may be carry-over from other donors' samples.

This clonotype was observed a few times. The rearrangement links TRBV5-4 to TRBJ2-5, with 8 bases aligning to TRBD1. This CDR3 is 16 amino acids long. Germline trimming cut 5 bases from V and 1 base from J; bases unmatched to any gene: 10. The germline V gene has CDR1 SGHNT and CDR2 YYREEE (reference sequence). The CDR3 is CASRAGGPITQETQYF. In DNA, the CDR3 is TGTGCCAGCAGGGCAGGGGGCCCTATTACCCAAGAGACCCAGTACTTC. Looking up the rest from reference TRBV5-4 and TRBJ2-5 gives the full variable domain: ETGVTQSPTHLIKTRGQQVTLRCSSQSGHNTVSWYQQALGQGPQFIFQYYREEENGRGNFPPRFSGLQFPNYSSELNVNALELDDSALYLCASRAGGPITQETQYFGPGTRLLVL.

This clonotype has a handful of counts. V and J are TRBV12-3 or TRBV12-4 and TRBJ2-7; D is perhaps TRBD1 (5 bases). The CDR3 has 13 amino acids. V lost 5 bases, J lost 4 bases, and 12 bases lay in between. CDR3 DNA: TGTGCCAGCAGTCCACCAGACAGATACGAGCAGTACTTC. Protein sequence: CASSPPDRYEQYF.

The V gene is TRBV28, the J gene TRBJ2-6; D is perhaps TRBD1 (6 bases). V lost 5 bases and J lost 2, with 13 bases in between. The CDR3 runs 16 residues. Germline V CDR1 and CDR2: MDHEN, SYDVKM. The CDR3 here is CASSPVTGTGANVLTF. Here the CDR3 DNA reads TGTGCCAGCAGTCCCGTCACAGGGACTGGGGCCAACGTCCTGACTTTC.

V usage is TRBV19 and J usage is TRBJ1-1; 7 nucleotides align to TRBD1. The CDR3 has 14 residues. Germline values: CDR1 LNHDA, CDR2 SQIVND (reference sequence). The ends lost 5 bases at V and 5 bases at J; junction bases unmatched: 8. The CDR3 reads CASSERGRLTEAFF. CDR3 DNA sequence: TGTGCCAGTAGTGAGAGGGGGCGGTTGACTGAAGCTTTCTTT. Full variable domain (rest looked up from reference TRBV19 and TRBJ1-1): DGGITQSPKYLFRKEGQNVTLSCEQNLNHDAMYWYRQDPGQGLRLIYYSQIVNDFQKGDIAEGYSVSREKKESFPLTVTSAQKNPTAFYLCASSERGRLTEAFFGQGTRLTVV.

Regarding this clonotype: This may arise from a read error, as a much more abundant clone is one base away. This sequence joins TRBV11-2 and TRBJ1-5; 7 bases fit TRBD1. The CDR3 is 13 residues long. Losses at the gene ends were 5 bases for V and 6 bases for J; bases not matched to a gene: 4. Germline values: CDR1 SGHAT, CDR2 FQNNGV. The CDR3 DNA sequence: TGTGCCAGCAGCCAGGGGGTTGCTCAGCCCCAGCATTTT. Residues: CASSQGVAQPQHF.

This chain links TRBV19 with TRBJ1-4; D is unresolved. V was clipped by 3 bases and J by 0 bases, with 14 bases between them. The germline CDR1 and CDR2 sequences are LNHDA and SQIVND (reference sequence). The CDR3 totals 17 residues. The CDR3 loop is CASSMVSVDSTNEKLFF. The CDR3 DNA sequence: TGTGCCAGTAGTATGGTCAGCGTCGACTCAACTAATGAAAAACTGTTTTTT.

V gene TRBV7-2 combines with J gene TRBJ1-3; 8 bases agree with TRBD1. The V segment lost 5 bases and the J segment 3 bases; nucleotides outside the gene matches: 6. This CDR3 is built from 15 residues. Germline V gene sequence: CDR1 SGHTA, CDR2 FQGNSA. The DNA of the CDR3 is TGTGCCAGCAGCACGCAGACAGGGGATGGAAACACCATATATTTT. Residues: CASSTQTGDGNTIYF.

This clonotype was detected ten times or more. This chain connects TRBV7-2 to TRBJ2-2; D remains ambiguous. Trimming removed 2 bases from V and 4 bases from J, with 5 bases in between. Germline V lookup: CDR1 SGHTA, CDR2 FQGNSA. The CDR3 covers 13 residues. The CDR3 loop reads CASSLIATGELFF. CDR3 DNA: TGTGCCAGCAGCTTAATAGCCACCGGGGAGCTGTTTTTT.

The chain has TRBV6-6 and TRBJ1-3; D not certain. The CDR3 has 14 amino acids. Trimming pared 6 bases from V and 3 bases from J, leaving 12 bases between. Germline V gives CDR1 MNHNY, CDR2 SVGAGI (reference sequence). The CDR3 here is CASSPQLSGNTIYF. The CDR3 nucleotides are TGTGCCAGCAGCCCCCAACTGAGTGGAAACACCATATATTTT.

This clonotype was recorded a few times. The V call is TRBV6-5, the J call TRBJ1-2; D gene ambiguous. Germline lookup yields CDR1 MNHEY and CDR2 SVGAGI. The germline V and J ends were trimmed by 0 bases and 4 bases, with 12 bases remaining between them. This CDR3 spans 15 amino acids. The CDR3, as DNA: TGTGCCAGCAGTTACTCGTATCCGGGCTCCTATGGCTACACCTTC. Its translation: CASSYSYPGSYGYTF.

This clonotype was detected only a few times. The chain couples TRBV28 to TRBJ2-5; D uncertain. CDR3 size: 14 residues. Germline V lookup: CDR1 MDHEN, CDR2 SYDVKM. Trimming took off 1 base at V and 4 bases at J, with 10 bases between the two ends. CDR3 residues: CASSLSAIGETQYF. The CDR3, as DNA: TGTGCCAGCAGTTTATCGGCCATCGGAGAGACCCAGTACTTC.

The sample holds a few counts of this clonotype. The V and J genes are TRBV24-1 and TRBJ2-5; 7 bases align to TRBD1. The CDR3 length is 15 residues. The V and J ends lost 4 bases and 7 bases, in that order; junction bases with no gene match: 11. CDR1 is KGHDR, CDR2 SFDVKD, per germline. The CDR3 here is CATSDQGQEEGTQYF. In nucleotides, the CDR3 is TGTGCCACCAGTGACCAAGGACAGGAAGAGGGGACCCAGTACTTC.

This chain links TRBV7-9 with TRBJ1-3; no clear D. The CDR3 length is 12 residues. Germline V lookup: CDR1 SEHNR, CDR2 FQNEAQ (reference sequence). Trimming shortened V by 3 bases and J by 5 bases, and 5 bases separated the two germline ends. In DNA form, the CDR3 reads TGTGCCAGCAGCTTTGAAAGAAACACCATATATTTT. This translates into CASSFERNTIYF.

This clonotype has more than one count but fewer than ten. The chain couples TRBV19 to TRBJ2-5, with a possible D match to TRBD1 (6 bases). The CDR3 consists of 12 residues. V lost 5 bases to trimming and J lost 4 bases, with 8 bases between them. Germline CDR1 is LNHDA and CDR2 is SQIVND (reference sequence). The CDR3 is CASSSGAETQYF. DNA for the CDR3: TGTGCCAGTAGTTCAGGGGCAGAGACCCAGTACTTC.

V is TRBV7-2 and J is TRBJ2-3; D possibly uses TRBD1 or TRBD2 (5 bases each). The CDR3 runs to 16 residues. The germline V gene encodes CDR1 SGHTA and CDR2 FQGNSA. V lost 4 bases, J lost 6 bases, and 20 bases lay in between. The CDR3 here is CASSSSGHTWGDTQYF. Written as DNA, the CDR3 is TGTGCCAGCAGCTCGAGTGGACACACTTGGGGGGATACGCAGTATTTT.

The rearrangement joins TRBV2 to TRBJ2-1; D remains ambiguous. V lost 8 bases, J lost 2 bases, and 16 bases lay in between. Germline lookup yields CDR1 SNHLY and CDR2 FYNNEI. This CDR3 contains 15 residues. The CDR3 DNA is TGTGCCAGCTCCGTGGCAGCGAACCCCTACAATGAGCAGTTCTTC. This codes for CASSVAANPYNEQFF. Full variable domain (outside the CDR3, taken from reference TRBV2 and TRBJ2-1): EPEVTQTPSHQVTQMGQEVILRCVPISNHLYFYWYRQILGQKVEFLVSFYNNEISEKSEIFDDQFSVERPDGSNFTLKIRSTKLEDSAMYFCASSVAANPYNEQFFGPGTRLTVL.

The gene calls are TRBV5-4 and TRBJ1-2; D not certain. Trimming took off 4 bases at V and 5 bases at J, with 15 bases between the two ends. The CDR3 covers 14 residues. Germline loops: CDR1 SGHNT, CDR2 YYREEE (reference sequence). The CDR3 reads CASSRGNTLYGYTF. In DNA form, the CDR3 reads TGTGCCAGCAGCCGCGGCAATACACTTTATGGCTACACCTTC.

This clonotype was observed a few times. The CDR3 region is CASRTGSGGYEQYF. CDR3 DNA: TGTGCCAGCAGAACAGGGAGCGGGGGGTACGAGCAGTACTTC. The chain combines TRBV28 with TRBJ2-7; the match to TRBD2 covers 9 bases. The CDR3 extends over 14 amino acids. Germline assignment: CDR1 MDHEN and CDR2 SYDVKM. The V and J ends lost 6 bases and 4 bases, in that order; junction bases with no gene match: 7.

There are a few counts of this clonotype. The chain recombines TRBV6-1 with TRBJ1-1, with 8 bases lining up with TRBD1. V lost 5 bases, J lost 11 bases, and 10 bases stayed unmatched. The CDR3 extends over 13 amino acids. Germline assignment: CDR1 MNHNS and CDR2 SASEGT. The CDR3 spells CASSLRQGLSAFF. For the CDR3, the DNA is TGTGCCAGCAGTCTTAGACAGGGGTTATCGGCTTTCTTT.

This rearrangement joins TRBV6-6 to TRBJ1-4, with a tentative D call TRBD1 (6 bases). The germline V gene has CDR1 MNHNY and CDR2 SVGAGI (reference sequence). The CDR3 has 15 amino acids. V dropped 5 bases and J dropped 8 bases, with 18 bases sitting between them. CDR3 in amino acids: CASSVHRASTEKLFF. As DNA, the CDR3 is TGTGCCAGCAGTGTCCACAGGGCATCAACCGAAAAACTGTTTTTT.

There are a few counts of this clonotype. V and J are TRBV7-9 and TRBJ2-7; D not resolved. The ends were cut back, 4 bases at V and 3 bases at J, with 19 bases in the middle. Per germline, CDR1 SEHNR and CDR2 FQNEAQ (reference sequence). There are 16 residues in the CDR3. Here the CDR3 DNA reads TGTGCCAGCAGCTCCGCGCGTGCAGTCGGATTCTACGAGCAGTACTTC. This codes for CASSSARAVGFYEQYF.

The table lists this clonotype with a few counts. This CDR3 is CASSPDRGGDTQYF. The CDR3 nucleotides read TGTGCCAGCAGCCCGGACCGCGGGGGAGATACGCAGTATTTT. The V and J genes are TRBV9 and TRBJ2-3, with 7 bases that match TRBD2. V was pared by 4 bases and J by 5 bases, with 7 bases of the junction left unmatched. The CDR3 length is 14 residues. Germline V gives CDR1 SGDLS, CDR2 YYNGEE.

The CDR3 loop reads CASRAGTRDGELFF. The CDR3 nucleotides are TGTGCCAGCAGAGCCGGGACACGGGACGGGGAGCTGTTTTTT. The chain links TRBV7-4 to TRBJ2-2; D might be TRBD1 (6 bases). The CDR3 loop spans 14 amino acids. The germline V gene has CDR1 SGHVT and CDR2 SQSDAQ. V was cut by 6 bases and J by 7 bases, with 15 bases left in between.

A word on this clonotype: At one end the junction does not follow the germline gene, possibly because of a read error. The J gene is TRBJ2-7, the V gene TRBV4-1; D is uncertain. Germline-derived CDR1 and CDR2 are MGHRA and YSYEKL. The length of the CDR3 is 15 residues. DNA for the CDR3: TGTGCCAGCAGCCAAGAGTACACTCCATCCTACGAGCAGTACTTC. Its protein product is CASSQEYTPSYEQYF.

This clonotype was found a few times. The chain uses TRBV7-2 and TRBJ2-7; D is perhaps TRBD1 (5 bases). Germline V gives CDR1 SGHTA, CDR2 FQGNSA. CDR3 length equals 14 residues. The ends were cut back, 3 bases at V and 2 bases at J, with 11 bases in the middle. CDR3 DNA: TGTGCCAGCAGCTTCGGCAGGGCCACCTACGAGCAGTACTTC. It translates to CASSFGRATYEQYF.

V and J are TRBV14 and TRBJ1-4; the D is unclear. Per germline, CDR1 SGHDN and CDR2 FVKESK. Trimming pared 7 bases from V and 14 bases from J, leaving 14 bases between. The CDR3 extends over 11 amino acids. The CDR3 sequence: CASIEGSLLFF. The CDR3, as DNA: TGTGCCAGCATAGAAGGGTCTCTTCTGTTTTTT.

This clonotype was seen a few times. DNA of the CDR3: TGTGCCAGCAGTGAACGGGCTAACTATGGCTACACCTTC. Encoded protein: CASSERANYGYTF. The rearrangement uses TRBV6-1 and TRBJ1-2; D is unresolved. V lost 2 bases and J lost 0, with 4 bases in between. CDR1 is MNHNS and CDR2 is SASEGT in the germline V gene. The CDR3 is made up of 13 amino acids.

This clonotype was seen only once. This chain joins TRBV12-3 or TRBV12-4 and TRBJ1-1; D gene uncertain. Trimming took off 6 bases at V and 3 bases at J, with 14 bases between the two ends. The CDR3 loop spans 14 amino acids. The DNA for the CDR3 is TGTGCCAGCAGGGCCGGGCCGTTGGACACTGAAGCTTTCTTT. It translates to CASRAGPLDTEAFF.

The V and J genes are TRBV28 and TRBJ1-1; D possibly corresponds to TRBD1 (6 bases). The germline V gene encodes CDR1 MDHEN and CDR2 SYDVKM. V lost 4 bases to trimming and J lost 5 bases, with 26 bases between them. The CDR3 is 18 residues long. The CDR3 spells CASSYLRATGWPRTEAFF. DNA of the CDR3: TGTGCCAGCAGTTACCTCAGGGCTACAGGGTGGCCGCGGACTGAAGCTTTCTTT.

The chain carries TRBV10-2 and TRBJ2-3; tentative D call: TRBD1 (7 bases). The CDR3 covers 14 residues. Trimming took off 8 bases at V and 5 bases at J, with 17 bases between the two ends. Germline V gene lookup returns CDR1 WSHSY and CDR2 SAAADI. The CDR3 DNA sequence: TGCGCCAGCTCCAGAGGCCAGGGGGGAGATACGCAGTATTTT. Residues: CASSRGQGGDTQYF.

The chain is built from TRBV20-1 and TRBJ2-7, with 8 bases fitting TRBD2. This CDR3 region has 15 residues. Trimming at V came to 5 bases and at J to 2 bases, leaving 11 bases not matched to a gene. Germline CDR1 DFQATT, CDR2 SNEGSKA (reference sequence). CDR3 in DNA: TGCAGTGCTCCTCCCCAGCGGGGGAACCCCTACGAGCAGTACTTC. Translating gives CSAPPQRGNPYEQYF.

This chain joins TRBV19 and TRBJ2-1; D uncertain. CDR3 length equals 14 residues. The germline gives CDR1 LNHDA, CDR2 SQIVND (reference sequence). The V and J ends lost 7 bases and 0 bases respectively, with 10 bases between them. For the CDR3, the DNA is TGTGCCAGTACCCCGACTTTCTCCTACAATGAGCAGTTCTTC. It translates to CASTPTFSYNEQFF.